This T cell receptor (beta chain) was documented in a study of T cell repertoires in cytomegalovirus infection. As for the study in general: Both CMV infection and a matching HLA type were indicated by public TCR beta signatures. Broader study findings: The response measured ex vivo was dominated by TCR beta clonotypes (HLA-C-restricted and CMV-specific).

The CDR3 contains 14 residues. Trimming stripped 1 base from V and 3 bases from J, with 6 bases between. Germline V gives CDR1 SGHVS, CDR2 FNYEAQ. Only a few counts were recorded for this clonotype. The antigen is unknown. A single record per CDR3 protein comes from TCRdb applying MiXCR to the reads. The sample shows about 740,000 distinct CDR3 sequences, roughly 36% of them seen only once. The sample consisted of PBMCs. This TCR came from a human donor in good health (CMV status not recorded). Some clones in this sample may be carry-over from other donors' samples. The rearrangement uses TRBV7-6 and TRBJ2-2; D possibly corresponds to TRBD1 (6 bases). Here the CDR3 reads CASSLDRDTGELFF. CDR3 nucleotides: TGTGCCAGCAGCTTAGACAGGGACACCGGGGAGCTGTTTTTT.